One and the same sample provided the 31 T cell receptor beta chains below, sequenced in a study of blood T cell repertoires in COVID-19. Assay: immunoSEQ multiplex PCR; the TCRdb copy retains only in-frame clones and omits some. This sample carries about 49,000 clones, around 81% of them seen once, and the ten largest clones take under 25%. Sequencing was done on a sample of peripheral blood. These receptors all stem from a woman older than 75 with COVID-19, enrolled during active disease.

This clone was observed a single time. This chain connects TRBV19 to TRBJ2-7; D remains unclear. There are 13 residues in the CDR3. CDR1 and CDR2 from the germline V gene are LNHDA and SQIVND (reference sequence). V was trimmed by 3 bases and J by 0 bases, leaving 6 bases between them. Here the CDR3 DNA reads TGTGCCAGTAGTATCCCAGGCTCCTACGAGCAGTACTTC. It is translated as CASSIPGSYEQYF.

The chain has TRBV11-2 and TRBJ1-1, with a tentative D call TRBD1 (6 bases). The CDR3 runs to 14 residues. The germline V gene has CDR1 SGHAT and CDR2 FQNNGV. Trimming took 4 bases from V and 4 from J, leaving 13 bases between them. CDR3 protein: CASSSGGAGTEAFF. CDR3 DNA sequence: TGTGCCAGCAGCTCTGGGGGCGCGGGCACTGAAGCTTTCTTT.

In its sample, this clone was seen once. The chain employs TRBV14 and TRBJ2-7; D is perhaps TRBD2 (6 bases). The V end was cut by 4 bases, the J end by 5 bases, with 18 bases between. Looked up from germline, CDR1 is SGHDN and CDR2 is FVKESK. The CDR3 consists of 15 residues. CDR3 region: CASSPGLPPSNEQYF. CDR3 DNA sequence: TGTGCCAGCAGCCCGGGACTGCCACCCTCTAACGAGCAGTACTTC.

The gene calls are TRBV11-1 and TRBJ1-1, with D possibly being TRBD1 (5 bases). The CDR3 length is 14 residues. CDR1 and CDR2 from the germline V gene are SGHAT and FQDESV (reference sequence). Trimming took 5 bases from V and 7 from J, leaving 17 bases between them. CDR3 DNA: TGTGCCAGCAGCAAGCGGGGGTCGGGCAATGAAGCTTTCTTT. Residues: CASSKRGSGNEAFF.

This sequence joins TRBV10-3 and TRBJ2-7, with D uncertain. The V end was cut by 2 bases, the J end by 6 bases, with 14 bases between. CDR3 size: 14 residues. Germline V gene lookup returns CDR1 ENHRY and CDR2 SYGVKD. CDR3: CAISEGLPLPEQYF. The CDR3 DNA reads TGTGCCATCAGTGAGGGTCTTCCCCTACCCGAGCAGTACTTC.

The gene calls are TRBV3-1 (or the pseudogene TRBV3-2) and TRBJ2-7; TRBD2 aligns across 10 bases. Germline CDR1 reads LGHDT; CDR2 reads YNNKEL (reference sequence). The CDR3 sequence is 14 residues long. J was trimmed by 4 bases and V by 4 bases; bases with no gene match: 4. The CDR3 nucleotides are TGTGCCAGCAGCCCTTCAGCGGGAGGGTACGAGCAGTACTTC. Amino acid sequence: CASSPSAGGYEQYF.

The chain is built from TRBV3-1 (or the pseudogene TRBV3-2) and TRBJ2-1, with TRBD2 matching over 12 bases. J was trimmed by 8 bases and V by 7 bases; bases with no gene match: 12. The CDR3 is 16 residues long. CDR1 is LGHDT and CDR2 is YNNKEL in the germline V gene (reference sequence). For the CDR3, the DNA is TGTGCCAGCACTTCGACTAGCGGGAGCAAGGGGGATGAGCAGTTCTTC. It yields the protein CASTSTSGSKGDEQFF.

The V and J genes are TRBV2 and TRBJ2-2, with D maybe TRBD2 (6 bases). With 5 bases removed from V and 7 bases from J, the gap between germline ends came to 11 bases. The CDR3 length is 13 residues. Germline loops: CDR1 SNHLY, CDR2 FYNNEI. CDR3 coding DNA: TGTGCCAGCAGTCCAAGACTAGGCGGGGAGCTGTTTTTT. This codes for CASSPRLGGELFF.

V is TRBV4-1 and J is TRBJ2-3; weak D call: TRBD2 (5 bases). The CDR3 extends over 14 amino acids. V was shortened by 4 bases and J by 3 bases, with 11 bases between the two germline ends. CDR1 and CDR2 from the germline V gene are MGHRA and YSYEKL. The CDR3: CASSPGRTTDTQYF. DNA for the CDR3: TGCGCCAGCAGCCCCGGACGGACTACAGATACGCAGTATTTT.

This clone has only one observation. V is TRBV19 and J is TRBJ1-2; 7 bases line up with TRBD1. The CDR3 runs to 15 residues. CDR1 and CDR2 (germline): LNHDA, SQIVND (reference sequence). Trimming cost V 6 bases and J 1 base; bases outside gene matches: 8. CDR3 protein: CASRTPGGSNYGYTF. The CDR3 DNA sequence: TGTGCCAGTAGGACCCCAGGGGGAAGTAACTATGGCTACACCTTC.

The chain combines TRBV19 with TRBJ1-6, with D hard to call. The germline V gene encodes CDR1 LNHDA and CDR2 SQIVND (reference sequence). The CDR3 is made up of 13 amino acids. The V and J ends lost 3 bases and 9 bases respectively, with 9 bases between them. The CDR3 region has the DNA TGTGCCAGTAGTATTTCCGGAGGTTCACCCCTCCACTTT. Translated: CASSISGGSPLHF.

The CDR3 region is CASSGGSFDEQFF. The CDR3 nucleotides are TGTGCCAGCAGTGGTGGGAGTTTCGATGAGCAGTTCTTC. V and J are TRBV2 and TRBJ2-1; D may be TRBD2 (5 bases). Trimming stripped 4 bases from V and 8 bases from J, with 12 bases between. Germline V CDR1 and CDR2: SNHLY, FYNNEI. CDR3 length: 13 residues.

The chain joins TRBV19 to TRBJ1-5; D is ambiguous. CDR1 and CDR2 (germline): LNHDA, SQIVND (reference sequence). This CDR3 contains 13 residues. V shed 7 bases and J shed 7 bases, with 14 bases lying between them. Written as DNA, the CDR3 is TGTGCCAGTACACTCCCCGGAGGCCAGCCCCAGCATTTT. Protein sequence: CASTLPGGQPQHF.

This chain joins TRBV2 and TRBJ2-7; 8 bases fit TRBD1. Germline V gene data show CDR1 as SNHLY and CDR2 as FYNNEI. Losses at the gene ends were 6 bases for V and 0 bases for J; bases not matched to a gene: 7. The CDR3 consists of 15 residues. CDR3 residues: CASSWGQANSYEQYF. The CDR3 DNA is TGTGCCAGCAGCTGGGGACAGGCAAACTCCTACGAGCAGTACTTC.

CDR3 sequence: CASSLDSGYNEQFF. The CDR3 coding sequence is TGTGCCAGCAGCTTGGATAGCGGGTACAATGAGCAGTTCTTC. The gene calls are TRBV5-5 and TRBJ2-1; 7 bases align to TRBD2. The CDR3 sequence is 14 residues long. Germline CDR1 and CDR2: SGHKS and YYEKEE (reference sequence). With V trimmed by 0 bases and J by 4 bases, 1 base remained unmatched.

The rearrangement joins TRBV3-1 (or the pseudogene TRBV3-2) to TRBJ2-1; TRBD2 matches at 8 bases. Germline V lookup: CDR1 LGHDT, CDR2 YNNKEL (reference sequence). The CDR3 has 18 amino acids. The V segment lost 0 bases and the J segment 4 bases; nucleotides outside the gene matches: 11. The CDR3 bases are TGTGCCAGCAGCCAAGATAGGTCCCTAGCGGGTCTTTACAATGAGCAGTTCTTC. Its translation is CASSQDRSLAGLYNEQFF.

This chain links TRBV7-8 with TRBJ1-4; the D gene is possibly TRBD1 (6 bases). CDR1 is SGHVS, CDR2 FQNEAQ, per germline. The V gene lost 1 base and the J gene lost 8 bases, with 17 bases spanning the gap. CDR3 length: 16 amino acids. In DNA form, the CDR3 reads TGTGCCAGCAGCTTAGTTCGCGGCTTTAGGGGGGAAAAACTGTTTTTT. Its translation: CASSLVRGFRGEKLFF.

The rearrangement joins TRBV7-8 to TRBJ2-7; TRBD1 matches at 9 bases. The CDR3 extends over 15 amino acids. J was trimmed by 7 bases and V by 5 bases; bases with no gene match: 12. Germline CDR1 and CDR2: SGHVS and FQNEAQ. The CDR3 DNA sequence: TGTGCCAGCAGCCCAGGGGGGACAGGGTGGAAAGAGCAGTACTTC. It codes for CASSPGGTGWKEQYF.

The chain couples TRBV7-2 to TRBJ2-1, with 11 bases fitting TRBD2. Germline CDR1 is SGHTA and CDR2 is FQGNSA. V trimming: 1 base; J trimming: 5 bases; junction bases outside the gene matches: 7. The CDR3 covers 17 residues. The CDR3 nucleotides read TGTGCCAGCAGCTTAGAGCCCCCGGGACTAGCGGACAATGAGCAGTTCTTC. This gives the protein CASSLEPPGLADNEQFF.

This chain joins TRBV9 and TRBJ1-5; no reliable D call. The CDR3 sequence is 14 residues long. The V gene's germline CDR1 is SGDLS and CDR2 YYNGEE. V lost 4 bases and J lost 1, with 9 bases in between. DNA of the CDR3: TGTGCCAGCAGCCCGTATGGCAGCAATCAGCCCCAGCATTTT. It codes for CASSPYGSNQPQHF.

The chain joins TRBV7-8 to TRBJ2-1, with 7 bases lining up with TRBD2. The CDR3 consists of 15 residues. The junction had 13 bases not matched to a gene; V was cut back by 5 bases and J by 9 bases. The V gene's germline CDR1 is SGHVS and CDR2 FQNEAQ. Here the CDR3 DNA reads TGTGCCAGCAGCCAAATGGGGACTATATCTACTGAGCAGTTCTTC. Translating it yields CASSQMGTISTEQFF. The full variable domain, in which reference TRBV7-8 and TRBJ2-1 provide the parts outside the CDR3, is GAGVSQSPRYKVAKRGQDVALRCDPISGHVSLFWYQQALGQGPEFLTYFQNEAQLDKSGLPSDRFFAERPEGSVSTLKIQRTQQEDSAVYLCASSQMGTISTEQFFGPGTRLTVL.

The V call is TRBV27, the J call TRBJ1-1, with D tentatively TRBD1 (5 bases). Germline V gene sequence: CDR1 MNHEY, CDR2 SMNVEV (reference sequence). V lost 8 bases, J lost 4 bases, and 17 bases lay in between. The CDR3 has 14 amino acids. In DNA, the CDR3 is TGTGCCAGCGGAAGGACATCCCTAGGCACTGAAGCTTTCTTT. Translated, it gives CASGRTSLGTEAFF.

The V and J genes are TRBV2 and TRBJ1-1, with D uncertain. Germline values: CDR1 SNHLY, CDR2 FYNNEI. V was trimmed by 3 bases and J by 1 base, leaving 9 bases between them. This CDR3 has 14 residues. CDR3 bases: TGTGCCAGCAGTGACAGGCCTACGAACACTGAAGCTTTCTTT. Protein: CASSDRPTNTEAFF.

The table lists this clone with a count of one. The chain uses TRBV19 and TRBJ1-1; 9 nucleotides match TRBD1. The CDR3 covers 13 residues. Trimming cost V 6 bases and J 1 base; bases outside gene matches: 0. Germline V gene sequence: CDR1 LNHDA, CDR2 SQIVND (reference sequence). The chain's CDR3 is CASRGQGNTEAFF. The CDR3 DNA is TGTGCCAGTAGGGGACAGGGGAACACTGAAGCTTTCTTT. Full variable domain (remainder filled in from reference TRBV19 and TRBJ1-1): DGGITQSPKYLFRKEGQNVTLSCEQNLNHDAMYWYRQDPGQGLRLIYYSQIVNDFQKGDIAEGYSVSREKKESFPLTVTSAQKNPTAFYLCASRGQGNTEAFFGQGTRLTVV.

The V and J genes are TRBV19 and TRBJ2-2; 7 positions agree with TRBD2. The V segment lost 5 bases and the J segment 5 bases; nucleotides outside the gene matches: 11. CDR1 LNHDA and CDR2 SQIVND come from the germline V gene (reference sequence). CDR3 length: 16 amino acids. As DNA, the CDR3 is TGTGCCAGTAGTTCCCCACCTAGCGGCAGAACCGGGGAGCTGTTTTTT. Its protein is CASSSPPSGRTGELFF.

The chain combines TRBV29-1 with TRBJ2-1; D is unclear. The CDR3 loop spans 11 amino acids. CDR1 and CDR2 (germline): SQVTM, ANQGSEA. The germline V and J ends were trimmed by 5 bases and 4 bases, with 6 bases remaining between them. CDR3 residues: CSVSGYNEQFF. The CDR3 DNA is TGCAGCGTTTCCGGGTACAATGAGCAGTTCTTC.

The V call is TRBV27, the J call TRBJ2-3, with 8 bases fitting TRBD2. Unmatched junction bases numbered 7, after V lost 1 base and J lost 7 bases. CDR1 is MNHEY, CDR2 SMNVEV, per germline (reference sequence). CDR3 size: 15 residues. This CDR3 reads CASSLWAGGGYTQYF. The CDR3 region has the DNA TGTGCCAGCAGTTTATGGGCGGGAGGCGGTTATACGCAGTATTTT.

The rearrangement uses TRBV2 and TRBJ1-2; D is unclear. The V end lost 0 bases, the J end lost 0 bases, and 11 bases lay between the germline ends. Germline V gene sequence: CDR1 SNHLY, CDR2 FYNNEI. This CDR3 has 16 amino acids. Here the CDR3 reads CASSEAPRPTNYGYTF. The CDR3, as DNA: TGTGCCAGCAGTGAAGCGCCCAGGCCGACTAACTATGGCTACACCTTC.

V usage is TRBV19 and J usage is TRBJ1-1; D may be TRBD1 (5 bases). The V gene lost 4 bases and the J gene lost 6 bases, with 15 bases spanning the gap. CDR1 is LNHDA, CDR2 SQIVND, per germline (reference sequence). The length of the CDR3 is 14 residues. CDR3 DNA sequence: TGTGCCAGTAGTAACTCAGGGTTTCTCTCTGAAGCTTTCTTT. Protein product: CASSNSGFLSEAFF.

The table lists this clone with a few counts. The genes are TRBV29-1 and TRBJ2-1; no firm D call. Germline V CDR1 and CDR2: SQVTM, ANQGSEA. Trimming cost V 1 base and J 7 bases, with 8 bases left between them. CDR3 length: 12 amino acids. This chain's CDR3 is CSVEVIGNEQFF. In nucleotides, the CDR3 is TGCAGCGTTGAAGTCATCGGGAATGAGCAGTTCTTC.

The chain recombines TRBV2 with TRBJ1-3; D is undetermined. The CDR3 length is 14 residues. V gave up 4 bases and J gave up 0 bases, with 7 bases separating them. Looked up from germline, CDR1 is SNHLY and CDR2 is FYNNEI. CDR3 protein: CASSVESSGNTIYF. For the CDR3, the DNA is TGTGCCAGCAGTGTAGAGAGCTCTGGAAACACCATATATTTT.